These 24 T cell receptor beta chains originate from one sample sequenced in a study of blood T cell repertoires in COVID-19. The data were produced by immunoSEQ multiplex PCR, yet TCRdb's version contains in-frame clones alone and is incomplete. The sample contains about 170,000 clones, around 86% of which appear only once. The sample was peripheral blood. The receptors here all came from a man aged 65-85 years with acute or convalescent COVID-19.

The V and J genes are TRBV15 and TRBJ1-2; TRBD1 aligns across 7 bases. The CDR3 extends over 13 amino acids. Trimming removed 4 bases from V and 4 bases from J; junction bases left unmatched: 3. The germline CDR1 and CDR2 sequences are LNHNV and YYDKDF (reference sequence). DNA for the CDR3: TGTGCCACCAGCAAGGGGGCTGGCTATGGCTACACCTTC. The encoded protein is CATSKGAGYGYTF.

The CDR3 loop reads CASSLVLAGGMETQYF. DNA of the CDR3: TGCGCCAGCAGCTTGGTTCTAGCGGGAGGGATGGAGACCCAGTACTTC. The rearrangement joins TRBV5-1 to TRBJ2-5; 12 positions match TRBD2. Germline trimming cut 0 bases from V and 5 bases from J; bases unmatched to any gene: 5. The CDR3 totals 16 residues. Germline lookup yields CDR1 SGHRS and CDR2 YFSETQ.

The chain employs TRBV10-3 and TRBJ2-2, with D possibly matching TRBD2 (5 bases). The CDR3 is 13 amino acids. CDR1 and CDR2 (germline): ENHRY, SYGVKD. The ends were cut back, 0 bases at V and 6 bases at J, with 5 bases in the middle. The CDR3 coding sequence is TGTGCCATCAGTGAGTCGGGAGCCGGGGAGCTGTTTTTT. This sequence encodes CAISESGAGELFF.

The V gene is TRBV9, the J gene TRBJ2-3, with 7 nucleotides matching TRBD1. Germline V gives CDR1 SGDLS, CDR2 YYNGEE. The J segment lost 3 bases and the V segment lost 4 bases, leaving 5 bases of the junction unmatched. The length of the CDR3 is 14 residues. The CDR3 loop is CASSLGQRTDTQYF. CDR3 coding DNA: TGTGCCAGCAGCCTGGGACAGAGGACAGATACGCAGTATTTT. Together with reference TRBV9 and TRBJ2-3, the CDR3 gives the full variable domain: DSGVTQTPKHLITATGQRVTLRCSPRSGDLSVYWYQQSLDQGLQFLIQYYNGEERAKGNILERFSAQQFPDLHSELNLSSLELGDSALYFCASSLGQRTDTQYFGPGTRLTVL.

This rearrangement joins TRBV9 to TRBJ2-3, with 9 bases aligning to TRBD1. CDR1 and CDR2 from the germline V gene are SGDLS and YYNGEE. After removal of 3 bases from V and 4 bases from J, the junction contained 15 bases not matched to a gene. The CDR3 is 18 residues long. The CDR3 nucleotides read TGTGCCAGCAGCGCCCGAATCTCCCGGGACAGGGTCCCAGATACGCAGTATTTT. Its translation is CASSARISRDRVPDTQYF.

The J gene is TRBJ2-2, the V gene TRBV2; D remains unclear. This CDR3 is 13 amino acids long. Trimming took off 5 bases at V and 7 bases at J, with 11 bases between the two ends. Germline loops: CDR1 SNHLY, CDR2 FYNNEI. The CDR3 region has the DNA TGTGCCAGCAGTACTAATCCGGACGGGGAGCTGTTTTTT. Translation: CASSTNPDGELFF.

This rearrangement joins TRBV15 to TRBJ2-3; weak D call: TRBD2 (6 bases). Germline assignment: CDR1 LNHNV and CDR2 YYDKDF (reference sequence). The CDR3 is 13 amino acids. Trimming stripped 3 bases from V and 5 bases from J, with 9 bases between. CDR3 DNA: TGTGCCACCAGCAGGGACTATCGAGATACGCAGTATTTT. This translates into CATSRDYRDTQYF.

About this clone: An end of the junction differs from the germline gene, which may be a read error. The chain combines TRBV2 with TRBJ1-5; maybe TRBD1 (6 bases). This CDR3 contains 12 residues. The germline V gene encodes CDR1 SNHLY and CDR2 FYNNEI. This chain's CDR3 is CASSREGEFWNF. DNA for the CDR3: TGTGCCAGCAGCAGGGAGGGGGAGTTCTGGAATTTT. The entire variable domain, with the rest obtained from reference TRBV2 and TRBJ1-5, is as follows: EPEVTQTPSHQVTQMGQEVILRCVPISNHLYFYWYRQILGQKVEFLVSFYNNEISEKSEIFDDQFSVERPDGSNFTLKIRSTKLEDSAMYFCASSREGEFWNFGDGTRLSIL.

This chain connects TRBV4-2 to TRBJ2-7; TRBD2 might be the D (6 bases). The germline V gene encodes CDR1 LGHNA and CDR2 YNFKEQ. CDR3 length: 15 amino acids. V gave up 0 bases and J gave up 8 bases, with 17 bases separating them. The CDR3 DNA follows: TGTGCCAGCAGCCAAGAGCCCGGGGAAGGCGGGAAGCAGTACTTC. Protein: CASSQEPGEGGKQYF.

This rearrangement joins TRBV11-3 to TRBJ2-3; possibly TRBD1 for D (5 bases). V lost 3 bases and J lost 0, with 7 bases in between. The CDR3 has 14 residues. Looked up from germline, CDR1 is SGHNT and CDR2 is YENEEA. For the CDR3, the DNA is TGTGCCAGCAGCTTGCAGGGAAGCACAGATACGCAGTATTTT. Translated: CASSLQGSTDTQYF.

The V call is TRBV30, the J call TRBJ2-7, with a tentative D call TRBD2 (6 bases). The CDR3 sequence is 15 residues long. Trimming removed 2 bases at V and 1 base at J, with 15 bases between. The germline V gene encodes CDR1 GTSNPN and CDR2 SVGIG (reference sequence). The CDR3 nucleotides read TGTGCCTGGAGTCGGAGGGTACTACTTTCCTACGAGCAGTACTTC. Protein: CAWSRRVLLSYEQYF.

The chain uses TRBV19 and TRBJ2-7; 8 nucleotides agree with TRBD1. Per the germline V gene, CDR1 is LNHDA and CDR2 is SQIVND (reference sequence). V was pared by 6 bases and J by 5 bases, with 6 bases of the junction left unmatched. This CDR3 comprises 13 residues. CDR3 amino acids: CASRDRGLDEQYF. The CDR3, as DNA: TGTGCCAGTAGAGACAGGGGTCTGGACGAGCAGTACTTC.

CDR3 sequence: CASSLRGNYNEQFF. The CDR3 nucleotides read TGTGCCAGCAGCTTAAGGGGCAACTACAATGAGCAGTTCTTC. The gene calls are TRBV7-3 and TRBJ2-1, with TRBD1 as a possible D gene (5 bases). Germline V lookup: CDR1 SGHTA, CDR2 FQGTGA. With 1 base removed from V and 3 bases from J, the gap between germline ends came to 7 bases. The CDR3 runs to 14 residues.

The V and J genes are TRBV10-3 and TRBJ1-1, with D perhaps TRBD1 (6 bases). Germline loops: CDR1 ENHRY, CDR2 SYGVKD. CDR3 length: 13 residues. V lost 10 bases to trimming and J lost 0 bases, with 12 bases between them. The CDR3 region is CATTGWVNTEAFF. The CDR3 DNA is TGTGCCACGACAGGCTGGGTGAACACTGAAGCTTTCTTT.

This clone has a handful of counts. The chain recombines TRBV7-2 with TRBJ1-5; 8 nucleotides match TRBD1. Trimming at V came to 2 bases and at J to 7 bases, leaving 7 bases not matched to a gene. The CDR3 totals 15 residues. Germline V lookup: CDR1 SGHTA, CDR2 FQGNSA. CDR3 in DNA: TGTGCCAGCAGCTTAATGCAGGGGGCGGAGCAGCCCCAGCATTTT. Protein: CASSLMQGAEQPQHF.

This chain connects TRBV11-2 to TRBJ1-1; 12 nucleotides align to TRBD1. CDR3 length: 13 amino acids. In germline, CDR1 is SGHAT, CDR2 FQNNGV. Trimming at V came to 3 bases and at J to 11 bases, leaving 4 bases not matched to a gene. The CDR3 loop is CASSLGTGGAAFF. The CDR3 bases are TGTGCCAGCAGCTTGGGGACAGGGGGCGCGGCTTTCTTT.

The V gene is TRBV4-2, the J gene TRBJ2-7, with 10 bases aligning to TRBD2. The CDR3 sequence is 17 residues long. V lost 2 bases and J lost 0; bases outside the gene matches: 7. Germline CDR1 LGHNA, CDR2 YNFKEQ. This CDR3 is CASSQLASGGLSYEQYF. The CDR3 DNA reads TGTGCCAGCAGCCAACTGGCTAGCGGGGGCCTCTCCTACGAGCAGTACTTC.

This clone is a singleton in its sample. The J gene is TRBJ2-3, the V gene TRBV19, with unresolved D. The germline V gene encodes CDR1 LNHDA and CDR2 SQIVND (reference sequence). The CDR3 is 14 amino acids. The V and J ends lost 3 bases and 2 bases respectively, with 9 bases between them. CDR3 nucleotide sequence: TGTGCCAGTAGTATGGTACAGAACACAGATACGCAGTATTTT. Protein: CASSMVQNTDTQYF.

The rearrangement joins TRBV5-6 to TRBJ1-1; perhaps TRBD1 as D (5 bases). The CDR3 consists of 15 residues. Trimming pared 3 bases from V and 5 bases from J, leaving 17 bases between. Germline-derived CDR1 and CDR2 are SGHDT and YYEEEE. The CDR3 sequence is CASSSQQALLTEAFF. CDR3 sequence (DNA): TGTGCCAGCAGCTCCCAACAGGCCCTTCTGACTGAAGCTTTCTTT.

The V call is TRBV5-5, the J call TRBJ2-3; D not resolved. V was clipped by 3 bases and J by 2 bases, with 10 bases between them. Per the germline V gene, CDR1 is SGHKS and CDR2 is YYEKEE (reference sequence). CDR3 size: 14 residues. The CDR3 region has the DNA TGTGCCAGCAGCTCCCTTACCTACACAGATACGCAGTATTTT. This gives the protein CASSSLTYTDTQYF.

The chain carries TRBV10-1 and TRBJ2-1; 10 nucleotides line up with TRBD2. With V trimmed by 5 bases and J by 5 bases, 6 bases remained unmatched. The CDR3 sequence is 15 residues long. Per the germline V gene, CDR1 is WNHNN and CDR2 is SYGVQD (reference sequence). The CDR3 is CASSPRTSGNNEQFF. The CDR3 DNA reads as TGCGCCAGCAGTCCGAGAACTAGCGGGAACAATGAGCAGTTCTTC.

The chain combines TRBV28 with TRBJ2-7; D possibly corresponds to TRBD2 (5 bases). Trimming took off 7 bases at V and 7 bases at J, with 17 bases between the two ends. CDR1 and CDR2 from the germline V gene are MDHEN and SYDVKM. There are 13 residues in the CDR3. This CDR3 reads CASIERAREEQYF. CDR3 coding DNA: TGTGCCAGCATTGAGAGGGCAAGGGAGGAGCAGTACTTC. The variable domain in full, completed from reference TRBV28 and TRBJ2-7, reads DVKVTQSSRYLVKRTGEKVFLECVQDMDHENMFWYRQDPGLGLRLIYFSYDVKMKEKGDIPEGYSVSREKKERFSLILESASTNQTSMYLCASIERAREEQYFGPGTRLTVT.

Details on this clone: Other DNA sequences in the sample encode the same CDR3. The rearrangement uses TRBV7-9 and TRBJ1-5; D not resolved. Germline-derived CDR1 and CDR2 are SEHNR and FQNEAQ (reference sequence). CDR3 length equals 13 residues. V lost 3 bases and J 7 bases, leaving 10 bases between the germline ends. CDR3 nucleotides: TGTGCCAGCAGCTTTGCAGGTAACCAGCCCCAGCATTTT. It codes for CASSFAGNQPQHF.

The chain employs TRBV7-6 and TRBJ1-2; 7 positions agree with TRBD1. CDR3 size: 15 residues. J was trimmed by 8 bases and V by 1 base; bases with no gene match: 10. Germline CDR1 reads SGHVS; CDR2 reads FNYEAQ. CDR3 in amino acids: CASSLGPRGSLGYTF. The CDR3 region has the DNA TGTGCCAGCAGCTTAGGGCCCAGGGGGAGTTTGGGCTACACCTTC.